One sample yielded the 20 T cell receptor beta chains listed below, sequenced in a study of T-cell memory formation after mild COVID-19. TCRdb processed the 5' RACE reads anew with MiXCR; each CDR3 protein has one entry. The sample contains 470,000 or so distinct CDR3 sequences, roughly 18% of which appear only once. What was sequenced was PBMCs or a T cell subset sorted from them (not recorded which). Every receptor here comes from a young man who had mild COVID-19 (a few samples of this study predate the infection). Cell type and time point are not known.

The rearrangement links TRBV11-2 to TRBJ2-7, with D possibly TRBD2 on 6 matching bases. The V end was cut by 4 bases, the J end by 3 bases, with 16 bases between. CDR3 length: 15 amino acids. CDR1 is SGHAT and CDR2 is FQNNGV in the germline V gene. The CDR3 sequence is CASSSLRGSDYEQYF. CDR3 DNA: TGTGCCAGCAGCTCCCTCCGGGGGTCCGACTACGAGCAGTACTTC.

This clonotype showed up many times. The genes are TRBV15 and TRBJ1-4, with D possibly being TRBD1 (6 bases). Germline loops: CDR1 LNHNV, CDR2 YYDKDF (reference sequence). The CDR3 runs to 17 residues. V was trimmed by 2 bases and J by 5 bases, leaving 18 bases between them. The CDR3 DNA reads TGTGCCACCAGCAGACTTAGCCGGGGGCGCAGGAATGAAAAACTGTTTTTT. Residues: CATSRLSRGRRNEKLFF.

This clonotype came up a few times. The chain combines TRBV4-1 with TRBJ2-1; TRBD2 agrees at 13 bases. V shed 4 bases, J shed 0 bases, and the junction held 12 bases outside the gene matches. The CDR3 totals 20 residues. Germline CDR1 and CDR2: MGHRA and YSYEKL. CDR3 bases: TGCGCCAGCAGCCCATCACTAGCGGGGGGGCCCTGGGGCTCCTACAATGAGCAGTTCTTC. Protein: CASSPSLAGGPWGSYNEQFF.

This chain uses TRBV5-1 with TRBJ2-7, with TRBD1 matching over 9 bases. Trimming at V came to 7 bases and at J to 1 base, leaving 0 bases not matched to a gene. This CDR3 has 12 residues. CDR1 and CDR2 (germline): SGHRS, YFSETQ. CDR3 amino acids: CASGTGSYEQYF. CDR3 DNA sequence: TGCGCCAGCGGGACAGGGTCCTACGAGCAGTACTTC.

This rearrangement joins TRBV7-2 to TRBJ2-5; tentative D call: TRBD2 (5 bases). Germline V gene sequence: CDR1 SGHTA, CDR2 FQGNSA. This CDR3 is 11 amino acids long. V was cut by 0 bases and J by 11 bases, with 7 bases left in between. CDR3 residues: CASSLALAQYF. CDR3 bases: TGTGCCAGCAGCTTAGCCCTAGCTCAGTACTTC.

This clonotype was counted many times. The CDR3 DNA is TGTGCCAGCAGTGAAAGTCAGCGAGAGACCCAGTACTTC. Its protein product is CASSESQRETQYF. This rearrangement joins TRBV2 to TRBJ2-5; unclear D gene. V gave up 2 bases and J gave up 4 bases, with 8 bases separating them. Looked up from germline, CDR1 is SNHLY and CDR2 is FYNNEI. The CDR3 spans 13 residues.

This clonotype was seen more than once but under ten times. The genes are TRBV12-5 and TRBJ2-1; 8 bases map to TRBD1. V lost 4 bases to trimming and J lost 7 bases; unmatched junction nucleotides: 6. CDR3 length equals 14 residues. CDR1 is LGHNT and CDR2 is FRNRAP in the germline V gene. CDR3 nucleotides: TGTGCTAGTGGTTCAGGGACAGGTATAAATGAGCAGTTCTTC. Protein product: CASGSGTGINEQFF.

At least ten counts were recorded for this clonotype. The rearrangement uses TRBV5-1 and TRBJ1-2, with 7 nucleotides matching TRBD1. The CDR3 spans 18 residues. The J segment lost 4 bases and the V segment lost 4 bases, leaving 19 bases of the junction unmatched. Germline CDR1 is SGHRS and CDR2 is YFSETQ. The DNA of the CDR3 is TGCGCCAGCAGCGGGGAGGCGACAGGGACAGTTCCCCCCTATGGCTACACCTTC. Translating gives CASSGEATGTVPPYGYTF.

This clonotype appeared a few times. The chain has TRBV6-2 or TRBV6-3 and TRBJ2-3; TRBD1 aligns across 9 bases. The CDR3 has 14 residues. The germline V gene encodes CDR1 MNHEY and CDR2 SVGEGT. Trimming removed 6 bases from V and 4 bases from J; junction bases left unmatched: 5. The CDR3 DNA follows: TGTGCCAGCAGCCGGGACAGGGCGGCAGATACGCAGTATTTT. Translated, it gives CASSRDRAADTQYF.

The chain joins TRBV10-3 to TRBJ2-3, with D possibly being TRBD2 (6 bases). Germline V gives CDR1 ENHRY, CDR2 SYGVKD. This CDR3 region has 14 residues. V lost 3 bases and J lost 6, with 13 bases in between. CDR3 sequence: CAISDARAGDTQYF. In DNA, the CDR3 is TGTGCCATCAGTGACGCCCGCGCGGGGGATACGCAGTATTTT.

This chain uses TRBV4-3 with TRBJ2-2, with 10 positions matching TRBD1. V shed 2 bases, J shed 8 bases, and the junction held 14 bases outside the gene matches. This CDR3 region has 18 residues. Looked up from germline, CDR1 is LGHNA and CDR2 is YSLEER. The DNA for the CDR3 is TGCGCCAGCAGCCAAAACCCCCTCCGGGGGACAGGGGCGGGGGAGCTGTTTTTT. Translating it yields CASSQNPLRGTGAGELFF.

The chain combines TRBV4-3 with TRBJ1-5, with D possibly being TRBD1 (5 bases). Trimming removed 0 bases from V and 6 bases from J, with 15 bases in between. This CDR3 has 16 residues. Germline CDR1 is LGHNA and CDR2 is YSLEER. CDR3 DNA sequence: TGCGCCAGCAGCCAAGATAGGGGCCCGAGTGGTCAGCCCCAGCATTTT. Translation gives CASSQDRGPSGQPQHF.

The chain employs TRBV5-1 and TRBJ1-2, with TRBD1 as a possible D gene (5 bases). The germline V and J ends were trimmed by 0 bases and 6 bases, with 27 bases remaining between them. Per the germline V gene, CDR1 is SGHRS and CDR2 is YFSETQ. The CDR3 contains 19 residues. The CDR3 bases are TGCGCCAGCAGCTTGGTTGGCGACTCGACCTGGGACGGTAGCGATGGCTACACCTTC. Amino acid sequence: CASSLVGDSTWDGSDGYTF.

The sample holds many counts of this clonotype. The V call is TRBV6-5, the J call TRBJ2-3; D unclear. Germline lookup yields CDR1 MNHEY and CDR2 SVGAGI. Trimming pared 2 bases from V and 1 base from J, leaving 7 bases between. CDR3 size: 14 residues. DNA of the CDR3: TGTGCCAGCAGTTACAGGGTTGGCACAGATACGCAGTATTTT. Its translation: CASSYRVGTDTQYF.

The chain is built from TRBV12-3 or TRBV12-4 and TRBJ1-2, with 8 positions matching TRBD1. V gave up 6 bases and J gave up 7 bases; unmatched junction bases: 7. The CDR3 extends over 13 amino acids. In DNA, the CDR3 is TGTGCCAGCAGCTTCGACAGGGGCCTTGGCTACACCTTC. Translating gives CASSFDRGLGYTF.

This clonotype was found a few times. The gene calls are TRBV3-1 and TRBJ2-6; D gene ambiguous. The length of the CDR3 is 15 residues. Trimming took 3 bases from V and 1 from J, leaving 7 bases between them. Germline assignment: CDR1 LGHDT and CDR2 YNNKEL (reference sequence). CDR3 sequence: CASSHGPSGANVLTF. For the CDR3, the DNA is TGTGCCAGCAGCCACGGACCATCTGGGGCCAACGTCCTGACTTTC. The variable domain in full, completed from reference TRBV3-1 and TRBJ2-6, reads DTAVSQTPKYLVTQMGNDKSIKCEQNLGHDTMYWYKQDSKKFLKIMFSYNNKELIINETVPNRFSPKSPDKAHLNLHINSLELGDSAVYFCASSHGPSGANVLTFGAGSRLTVL.

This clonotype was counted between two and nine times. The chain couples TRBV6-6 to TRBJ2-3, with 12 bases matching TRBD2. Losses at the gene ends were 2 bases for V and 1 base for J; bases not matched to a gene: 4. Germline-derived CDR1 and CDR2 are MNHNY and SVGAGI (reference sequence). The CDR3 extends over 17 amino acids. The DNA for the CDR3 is TGTGCCAGCAGTTACCACCGGACTAGCGGGGGCACAGATACGCAGTATTTT. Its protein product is CASSYHRTSGGTDTQYF.

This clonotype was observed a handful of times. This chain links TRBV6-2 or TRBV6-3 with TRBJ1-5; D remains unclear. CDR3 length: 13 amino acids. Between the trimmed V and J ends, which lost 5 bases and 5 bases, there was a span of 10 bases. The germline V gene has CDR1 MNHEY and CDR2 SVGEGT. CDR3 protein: CASSPPVYQPQHF. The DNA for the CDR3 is TGTGCCAGCAGTCCGCCCGTTTATCAGCCCCAGCATTTT.

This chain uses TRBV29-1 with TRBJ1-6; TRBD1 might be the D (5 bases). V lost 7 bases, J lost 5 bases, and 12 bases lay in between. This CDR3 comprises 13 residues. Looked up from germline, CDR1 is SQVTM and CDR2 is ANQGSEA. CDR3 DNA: TGCAGCGCCGCAAGGGGCGATAATTCACCCCTCCACTTT. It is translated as CSAARGDNSPLHF. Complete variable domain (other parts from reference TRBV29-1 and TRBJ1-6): SAVISQKPSRDICQRGTSLTIQCQVDSQVTMMFWYRQQPGQSLTLIATANQGSEATYESGFVIDKFPISRPNLTFSTLTVSNMSPEDSSIYLCSAARGDNSPLHFGNGTRLTVT.

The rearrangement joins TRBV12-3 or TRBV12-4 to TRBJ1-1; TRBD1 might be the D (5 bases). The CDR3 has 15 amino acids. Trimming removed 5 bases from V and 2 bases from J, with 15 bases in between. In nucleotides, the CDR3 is TGTGCCAGCAGTACCCCTCGACAGTACAACACTGAAGCTTTCTTT. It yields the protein CASSTPRQYNTEAFF.